Presented here are 15 T cell receptor beta chains from one specimen sequenced in a study of T cells after yellow fever vaccination. In TCRdb, the 5' RACE reads were re-called with MiXCR into one record per CDR3 protein. The sample has hundreds of thousands of distinct CDR3 sequences; roughly 13% are singletons. Material: PBMCs, obtained on the day of the yellow fever booster vaccination. The receptors were sampled from a man under 40 who received the YFV17D yellow fever vaccine.

This clonotype has more than one count but fewer than ten. This rearrangement joins TRBV5-1 to TRBJ2-1; 9 bases align to TRBD2. CDR3 length: 15 amino acids. Per germline, CDR1 SGHRS and CDR2 YFSETQ. The ends lost 5 bases at V and 6 bases at J; junction bases unmatched: 9. The CDR3 loop reads CASSNGLANVNEQFF. The CDR3 DNA sequence: TGCGCCAGCAGTAATGGACTAGCGAATGTCAATGAGCAGTTCTTC.

The chain uses TRBV12-3 or TRBV12-4 and TRBJ1-3; TRBD1 agrees at 9 bases. This CDR3 is built from 16 residues. V was clipped by 4 bases and J by 3 bases; unmatched bases: 7. The CDR3 bases are TGTGCCAGCAGTTCCGGGACAGGGATTCTTGGAAACACCATATATTTT. It is translated as CASSSGTGILGNTIYF.

The chain carries TRBV3-1 and TRBJ1-3, with D tentatively TRBD1 (6 bases). Germline values: CDR1 LGHDT, CDR2 YNNKEL (reference sequence). Trimming shortened V by 0 bases and J by 3 bases, and 12 bases separated the two germline ends. The CDR3 spans 16 residues. CDR3 sequence: CASSQDPTGLGNTIYF. Written as DNA, the CDR3 is TGTGCCAGCAGCCAAGACCCGACAGGCCTTGGAAACACCATATATTTT.

This chain links TRBV28 with TRBJ1-1; 10 positions match TRBD1. The CDR3 length is 12 residues. Losses at the gene ends were 7 bases for V and 12 bases for J; bases not matched to a gene: 8. Germline CDR1 and CDR2: MDHEN and SYDVKM. CDR3 in amino acids: CASTLGTGETFF. DNA of the CDR3: TGTGCCAGCACCCTAGGGACAGGGGAAACTTTCTTT.

This clonotype has only a few counts. This chain joins TRBV6-1 and TRBJ2-5; 7 nucleotides align to TRBD1. The germline CDR1 and CDR2 sequences are MNHNS and SASEGT. The CDR3 is 14 amino acids. With V trimmed by 6 bases and J by 5 bases, 9 bases remained unmatched. CDR3 DNA sequence: TGTGCCAGCAGGACAGGGACCCGAGGGGAGACCCAGTACTTC. Its translation: CASRTGTRGETQYF.

This clonotype has only a few counts. The rearrangement joins TRBV20-1 to TRBJ2-7, with 7 nucleotides matching TRBD2. Trimming at V came to 6 bases and at J to 2 bases, leaving 13 bases not matched to a gene. Germline values: CDR1 DFQATT, CDR2 SNEGSKA (reference sequence). The CDR3 is 15 amino acids. The CDR3 DNA reads TGCAGTGCACCCCTTCGTCCGGGACTACCCTACGAGCAGTACTTC. Encoded protein: CSAPLRPGLPYEQYF.

The genes are TRBV6-1 and TRBJ1-5, with 7 bases aligning to TRBD1. CDR1 is MNHNS and CDR2 is SASEGT in the germline V gene. The CDR3 contains 14 residues. V gave up 6 bases and J gave up 4 bases; unmatched junction bases: 6. Here the CDR3 reads CASRLAGGNQPQHF. DNA for the CDR3: TGTGCCAGCAGACTAGCAGGGGGGAATCAGCCCCAGCATTTT.

This clonotype was counted ten times or more. This chain links TRBV15 with TRBJ2-1; D is ambiguous. CDR1 and CDR2 from the germline V gene are LNHNV and YYDKDF (reference sequence). The V end lost 3 bases, the J end lost 9 bases, and 6 bases lay between the germline ends. This CDR3 is built from 11 residues. This chain's CDR3 is CATSSHGEQFF. CDR3 nucleotide sequence: TGTGCCACCAGCAGCCATGGTGAGCAGTTCTTC.

This clonotype has more than one count but fewer than ten. The chain has TRBV9 and TRBJ2-7, with 11 bases identical to TRBD2. Trimming removed 3 bases from V and 7 bases from J; junction bases left unmatched: 12. Germline V lookup: CDR1 SGDLS, CDR2 YYNGEE. The CDR3 is made up of 16 amino acids. CDR3 in DNA: TGTGCCAGCAGCGGTCTCATACTAGCGGGAGTAGGTGAGCAGTACTTC. Its translation: CASSGLILAGVGEQYF.

This clonotype was detected ten times or more. The gene calls are TRBV10-3 and TRBJ2-2, with D perhaps matching TRBD1 or TRBD2 (5 bases each). CDR1 ENHRY and CDR2 SYGVKD come from the germline V gene. The V gene lost 2 bases and the J gene lost 5 bases, with 12 bases spanning the gap. This CDR3 is 15 amino acids long. CDR3 loop: CAISEEGRITGELFF. The CDR3 nucleotides are TGTGCCATCAGTGAGGAGGGACGGATTACCGGGGAGCTGTTTTTT.

There are a few counts of this clonotype. The rearrangement joins TRBV20-1 to TRBJ2-1; D is possibly TRBD2 (6 bases). Germline V CDR1 and CDR2: DFQATT, SNEGSKA (reference sequence). Trimming stripped 6 bases from V and 2 bases from J, with 11 bases between. The CDR3 totals 13 residues. The CDR3 region has the DNA TGCAGTGCGGGTGGCGGGGCCTACAATGAGCAGTTCTTC. Translation: CSAGGGAYNEQFF.

The sample holds a few counts of this clonotype. The chain is built from TRBV19 and TRBJ2-3; 9 nucleotides agree with TRBD2. V shed 8 bases and J 2 bases; nucleotides not matched to a gene: 8. This CDR3 contains 15 residues. Germline V gene data show CDR1 as LNHDA and CDR2 as SQIVND (reference sequence). CDR3 residues: CASRTGTSLTDTQYF. CDR3 nucleotide sequence: TGTGCCAGTCGGACCGGGACTAGCCTCACAGATACGCAGTATTTT.

This clonotype has only a few counts. V gene TRBV18 combines with J gene TRBJ1-1; no definite D call. V was pared by 3 bases and J by 0 bases, with 5 bases between. In germline, CDR1 is KGHSH, CDR2 LQKENI. The CDR3 length is 13 residues. The CDR3 DNA follows: TGTGCCAGCTCACCGGATATGAACACTGAAGCTTTCTTT. Residues: CASSPDMNTEAFF.

CDR3 nucleotides: TGTGCCACCAGTGGCCCAAGGGCAGGCGACTATGGCTACACCTTC. It translates to CATSGPRAGDYGYTF. The chain employs TRBV24-1 and TRBJ1-2; the D is unclear. Germline V gives CDR1 KGHDR, CDR2 SFDVKD. The CDR3 has 15 amino acids. The V gene lost 5 bases and the J gene lost 3 bases, with 15 bases spanning the gap.

This chain uses TRBV6-5 with TRBJ2-2, with a tentative D call TRBD2 (5 bases). This CDR3 region has 12 residues. Germline V lookup: CDR1 MNHEY, CDR2 SVGAGI. For the CDR3, the DNA is TGTGGTGTTCGAGGGCCCACCGGGGAGCTGTTTTTT. Protein product: CGVRGPTGELFF.